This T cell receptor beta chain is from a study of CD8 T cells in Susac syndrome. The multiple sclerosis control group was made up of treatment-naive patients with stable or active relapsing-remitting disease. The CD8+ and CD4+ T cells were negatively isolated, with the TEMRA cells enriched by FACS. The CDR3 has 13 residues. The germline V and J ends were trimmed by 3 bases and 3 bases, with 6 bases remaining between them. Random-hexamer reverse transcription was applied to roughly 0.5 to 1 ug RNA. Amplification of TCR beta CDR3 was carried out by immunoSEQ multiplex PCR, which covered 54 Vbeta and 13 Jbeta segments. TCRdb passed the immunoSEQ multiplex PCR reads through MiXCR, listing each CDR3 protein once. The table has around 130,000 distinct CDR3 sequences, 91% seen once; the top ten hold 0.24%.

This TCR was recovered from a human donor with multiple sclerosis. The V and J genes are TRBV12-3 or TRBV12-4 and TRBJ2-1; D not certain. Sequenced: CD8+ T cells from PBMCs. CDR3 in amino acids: CASSFTDYNEQFF. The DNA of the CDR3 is TGTGCCAGCAGTTTTACGGACTACAATGAGCAGTTCTTC.